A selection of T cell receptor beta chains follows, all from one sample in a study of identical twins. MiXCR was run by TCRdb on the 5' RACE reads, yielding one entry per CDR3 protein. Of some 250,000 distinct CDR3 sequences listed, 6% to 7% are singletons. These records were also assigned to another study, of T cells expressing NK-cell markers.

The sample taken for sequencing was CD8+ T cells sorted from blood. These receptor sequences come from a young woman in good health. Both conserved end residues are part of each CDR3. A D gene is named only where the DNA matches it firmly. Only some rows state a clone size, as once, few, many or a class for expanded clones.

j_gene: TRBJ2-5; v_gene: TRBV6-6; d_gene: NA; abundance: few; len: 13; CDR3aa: CASSRMGAETQYF; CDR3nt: TGTGCCAGCAGTCGCATGGGCGCAGAGACCCAGTACTTC
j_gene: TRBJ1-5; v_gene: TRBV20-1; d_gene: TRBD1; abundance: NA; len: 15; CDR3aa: CSASPPTGLNQPQHF; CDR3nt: TGCAGTGCTAGCCCCCCGACAGGGTTGAATCAGCCCCAGCATTTT
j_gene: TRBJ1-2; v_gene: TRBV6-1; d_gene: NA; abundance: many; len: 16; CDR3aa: CASTHLPRPHPYGYTF; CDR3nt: TGTGCCAGCACCCACCTACCCCGCCCGCATCCCTATGGCTACACCTTC
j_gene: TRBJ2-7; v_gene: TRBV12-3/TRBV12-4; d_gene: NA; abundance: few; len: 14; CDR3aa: CASSRGLEGYEQYF; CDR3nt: TGTGCCAGCAGCCGAGGACTGGAAGGCTACGAGCAGTACTTC
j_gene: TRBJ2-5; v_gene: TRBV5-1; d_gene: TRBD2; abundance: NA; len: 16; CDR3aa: CASSLVLAGGQETQYF; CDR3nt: TGCGCCAGCAGCTTGGTACTAGCGGGAGGGCAAGAGACCCAGTACTTC
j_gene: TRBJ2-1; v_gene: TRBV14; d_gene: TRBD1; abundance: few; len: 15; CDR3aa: CASSQRGQGANEQFF; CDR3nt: TGTGCCAGCAGCCAAAGGGGACAGGGGGCGAATGAGCAGTTCTTC
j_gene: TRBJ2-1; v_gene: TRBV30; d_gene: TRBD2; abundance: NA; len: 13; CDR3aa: CAWLAGGPGEQFF; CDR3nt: TGTGCCTGGCTAGCGGGAGGGCCAGGTGAGCAGTTCTTC
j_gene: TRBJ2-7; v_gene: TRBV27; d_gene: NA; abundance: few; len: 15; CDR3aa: CASSLRASLTYEQYF; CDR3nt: TGTGCCAGCAGTTTAAGGGCTTCTCTAACCTACGAGCAGTACTTC
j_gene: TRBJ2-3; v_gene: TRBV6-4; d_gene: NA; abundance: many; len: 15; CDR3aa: CASRPWDGSTDTQYF; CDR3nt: TGTGCCAGCCGTCCCTGGGACGGCAGCACAGATACGCAGTATTTT
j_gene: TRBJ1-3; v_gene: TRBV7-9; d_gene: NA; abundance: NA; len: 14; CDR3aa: CASSPGISGNTIYF; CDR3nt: TGTGCCAGCAGCCCGGGTATCTCTGGAAACACCATATATTTT
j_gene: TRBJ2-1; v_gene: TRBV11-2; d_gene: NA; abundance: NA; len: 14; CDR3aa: CASSPKPGNNEQFF; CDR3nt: TGTGCCAGCAGCCCCAAACCGGGCAACAATGAGCAGTTCTTC
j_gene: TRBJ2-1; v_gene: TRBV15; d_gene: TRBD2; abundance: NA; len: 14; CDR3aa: CATSGSGGGNEQFF; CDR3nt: TGTGCCACCAGCGGGAGCGGGGGGGGAAATGAGCAGTTCTTC
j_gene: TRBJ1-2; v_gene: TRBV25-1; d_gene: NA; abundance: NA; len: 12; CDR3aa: CASSGGRVGYTF; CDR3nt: TGTGCCAGCAGTGGAGGAAGGGTTGGCTACACCTTC
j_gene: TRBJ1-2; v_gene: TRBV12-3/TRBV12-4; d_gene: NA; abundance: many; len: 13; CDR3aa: CASTRPGHEGYTF; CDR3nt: TGTGCCAGCACCCGCCCCGGGCATGAGGGCTACACCTTC
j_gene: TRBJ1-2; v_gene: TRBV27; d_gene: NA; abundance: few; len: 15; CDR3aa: CASSPWGETTYGYTF; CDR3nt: TGTGCCAGCAGTCCGTGGGGGGAGACGACTTACGGCTACACCTTC
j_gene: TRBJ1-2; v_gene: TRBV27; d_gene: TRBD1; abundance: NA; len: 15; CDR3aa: CASSLGPGTDYGYTF; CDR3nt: TGTGCCAGCAGTTTAGGTCCCGGGACAGACTATGGCTACACCTTC
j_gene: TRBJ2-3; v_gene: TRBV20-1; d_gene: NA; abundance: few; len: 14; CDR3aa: CSATVPSTTDTQYF; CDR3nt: TGCAGTGCCACAGTCCCCAGTACCACAGATACGCAGTATTTT
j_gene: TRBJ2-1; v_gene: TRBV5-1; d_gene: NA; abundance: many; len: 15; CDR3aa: CASSLRGPIFHEQFF; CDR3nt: TGCGCCAGCAGCTTACGCGGGCCTATTTTTCATGAGCAGTTCTTC
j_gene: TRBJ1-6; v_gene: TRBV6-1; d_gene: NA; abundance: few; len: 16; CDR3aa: CASSKGGEIINSPLHF; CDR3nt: TGTGCCAGCAGCAAAGGGGGGGAAATAATCAATTCACCCCTCCACTTT
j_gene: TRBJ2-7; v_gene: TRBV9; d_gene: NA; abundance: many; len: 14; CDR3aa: CASSVVGGADEQYF; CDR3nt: TGTGCCAGCAGCGTAGTTGGGGGGGCCGACGAGCAGTACTTC
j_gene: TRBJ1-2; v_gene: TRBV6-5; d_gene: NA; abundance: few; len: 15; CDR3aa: CASSYSSADGYGYTF; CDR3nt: TGTGCCAGCAGTTACTCCTCCGCGGACGGTTATGGCTACACCTTC
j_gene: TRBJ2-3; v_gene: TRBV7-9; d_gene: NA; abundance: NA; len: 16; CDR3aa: CASSHNRGPWADTQYF; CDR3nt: TGTGCCAGCAGTCACAACCGGGGCCCCTGGGCAGATACGCAGTATTTT
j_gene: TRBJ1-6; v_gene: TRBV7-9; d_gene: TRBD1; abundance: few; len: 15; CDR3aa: CASSPGTDNNSPLHF; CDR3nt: TGTGCCAGCAGCCCAGGGACAGATAATAATTCACCCCTCCACTTT
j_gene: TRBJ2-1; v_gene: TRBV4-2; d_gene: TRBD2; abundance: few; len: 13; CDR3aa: CASSFTAGGEQFF; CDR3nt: TGTGCCAGCAGCTTCACCGCGGGAGGGGAGCAGTTCTTC
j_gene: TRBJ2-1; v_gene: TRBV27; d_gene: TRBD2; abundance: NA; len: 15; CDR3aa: CASSALAGAFAEQFF; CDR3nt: TGTGCCAGCAGTGCCCTAGCGGGAGCATTTGCTGAGCAGTTCTTC